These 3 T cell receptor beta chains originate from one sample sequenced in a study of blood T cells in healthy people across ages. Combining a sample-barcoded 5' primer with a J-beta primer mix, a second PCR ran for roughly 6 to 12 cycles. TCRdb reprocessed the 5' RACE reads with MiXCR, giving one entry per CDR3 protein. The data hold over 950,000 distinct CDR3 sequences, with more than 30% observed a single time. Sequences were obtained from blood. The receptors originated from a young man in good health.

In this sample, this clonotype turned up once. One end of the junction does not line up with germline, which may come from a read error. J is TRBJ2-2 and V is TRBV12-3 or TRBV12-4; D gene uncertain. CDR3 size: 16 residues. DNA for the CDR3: TGTGCCAGCAGTCCCCGTTGGGGTATCGACACTGGGGAGCTGTTTTTT. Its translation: CASSPRWGIDTGELFF.

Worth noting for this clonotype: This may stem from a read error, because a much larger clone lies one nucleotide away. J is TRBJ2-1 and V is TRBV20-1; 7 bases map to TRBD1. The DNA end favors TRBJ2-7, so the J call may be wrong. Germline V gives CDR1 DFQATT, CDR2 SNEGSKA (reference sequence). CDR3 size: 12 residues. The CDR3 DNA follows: TGCGGATATAGGGGGCAGTACAATGAGCAGTACTTC. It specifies CGYRGQYNEQYF.

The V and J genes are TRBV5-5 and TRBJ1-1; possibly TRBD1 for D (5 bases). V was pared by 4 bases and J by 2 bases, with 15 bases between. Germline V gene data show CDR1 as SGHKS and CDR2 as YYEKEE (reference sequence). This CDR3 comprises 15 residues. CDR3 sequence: CASSPWGGVNTEAFF. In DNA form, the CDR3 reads TGTGCCAGCAGCCCCTGGGGAGGGGTAAACACTGAAGCTTTCTTT.